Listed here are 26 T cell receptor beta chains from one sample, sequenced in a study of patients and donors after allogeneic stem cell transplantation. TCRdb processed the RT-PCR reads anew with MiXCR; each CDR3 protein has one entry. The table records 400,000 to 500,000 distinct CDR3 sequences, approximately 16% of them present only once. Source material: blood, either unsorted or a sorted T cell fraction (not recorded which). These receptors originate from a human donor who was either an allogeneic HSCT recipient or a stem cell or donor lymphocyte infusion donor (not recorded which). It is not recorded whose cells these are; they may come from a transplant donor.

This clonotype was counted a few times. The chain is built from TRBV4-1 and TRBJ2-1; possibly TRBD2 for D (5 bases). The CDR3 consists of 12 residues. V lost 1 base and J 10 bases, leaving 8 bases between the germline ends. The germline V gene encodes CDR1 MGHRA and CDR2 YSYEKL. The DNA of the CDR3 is TGCGCCAGCAGCCAAGCCGGGAACGAGCAGTTCTTC. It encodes CASSQAGNEQFF.

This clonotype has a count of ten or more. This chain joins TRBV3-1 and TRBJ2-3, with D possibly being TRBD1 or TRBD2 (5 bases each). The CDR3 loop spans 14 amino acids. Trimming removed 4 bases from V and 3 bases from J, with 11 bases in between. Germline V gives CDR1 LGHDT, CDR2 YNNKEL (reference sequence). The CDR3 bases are TGTGCCAGCAGCCCGGGACGGCCAACAGATACGCAGTATTTT. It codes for CASSPGRPTDTQYF.

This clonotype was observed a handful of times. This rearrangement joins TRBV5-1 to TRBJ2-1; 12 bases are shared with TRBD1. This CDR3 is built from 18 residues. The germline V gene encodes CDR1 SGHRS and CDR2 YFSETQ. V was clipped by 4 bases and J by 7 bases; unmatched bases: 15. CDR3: CASSHLKLPGQGANEQFF. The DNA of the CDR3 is TGCGCCAGCAGCCACTTAAAACTCCCGGGACAGGGGGCAAATGAGCAGTTCTTC.

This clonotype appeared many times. CDR3 amino acids: CASSQSGIGGQETQYF. The CDR3 DNA reads TGCGCCAGCAGCCAAAGCGGCATCGGAGGACAAGAGACCCAGTACTTC. The chain employs TRBV4-3 and TRBJ2-5; a possible D gene is TRBD2 (5 bases). The V gene's germline CDR1 is LGHNA and CDR2 YSLEER. The CDR3 consists of 16 residues. V gave up 2 bases and J gave up 2 bases, with 15 bases separating them.

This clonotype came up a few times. CDR3 loop: CASSENQRTSPLHF. As DNA, the CDR3 is TGTGCCAGCAGTGAAAACCAGAGAACTTCACCCCTCCACTTT. V usage is TRBV2 and J usage is TRBJ1-6; D gene uncertain. CDR3 length: 14 residues. The V end lost 2 bases, the J end lost 9 bases, and 11 bases lay between the germline ends. CDR1 is SNHLY, CDR2 FYNNEI, per germline.

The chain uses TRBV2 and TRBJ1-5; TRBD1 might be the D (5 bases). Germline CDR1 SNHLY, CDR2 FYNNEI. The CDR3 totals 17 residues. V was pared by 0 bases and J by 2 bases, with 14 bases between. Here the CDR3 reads CASSEAGGWYGNQPQHF. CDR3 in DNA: TGTGCCAGCAGTGAAGCTGGGGGATGGTACGGCAATCAGCCCCAGCATTTT.

The CDR3 protein is CASYLGQGADQPQHF. Written as DNA, the CDR3 is TGTGCCAGCTATCTCGGCCAGGGGGCCGATCAGCCCCAGCATTTT. V and J are TRBV12-3 or TRBV12-4 and TRBJ1-5; 8 positions agree with TRBD1. The CDR3 totals 15 residues. V lost 8 bases to trimming and J lost 5 bases; unmatched junction nucleotides: 11.

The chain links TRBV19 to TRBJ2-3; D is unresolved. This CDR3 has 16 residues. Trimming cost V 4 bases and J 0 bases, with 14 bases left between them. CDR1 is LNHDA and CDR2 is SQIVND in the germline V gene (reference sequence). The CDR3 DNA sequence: TGTGCCAGTAGTACCCTCGTCTCAACTAGCACAGATACGCAGTATTTT. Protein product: CASSTLVSTSTDTQYF.

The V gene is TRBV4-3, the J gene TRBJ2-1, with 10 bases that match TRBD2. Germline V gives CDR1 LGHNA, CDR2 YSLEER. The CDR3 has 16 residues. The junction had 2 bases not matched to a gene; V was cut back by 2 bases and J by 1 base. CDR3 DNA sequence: TGCGCCAGCAGCCAACTAGCGGGGGCTTCCTACAATGAGCAGTTCTTC. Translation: CASSQLAGASYNEQFF.

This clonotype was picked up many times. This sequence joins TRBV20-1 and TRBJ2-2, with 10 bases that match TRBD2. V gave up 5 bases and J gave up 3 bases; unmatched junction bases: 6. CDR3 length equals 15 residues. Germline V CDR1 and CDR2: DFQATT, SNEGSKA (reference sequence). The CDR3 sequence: CSARASGSYTGELFF. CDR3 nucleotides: TGCAGTGCTCGAGCTAGCGGGAGTTACACCGGGGAGCTGTTTTTT.

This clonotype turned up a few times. The CDR3 bases are TGCGCCAGCAGCCAAGGACAGTTTGGAAACACCATATATTTT. Translating it yields CASSQGQFGNTIYF. The chain couples TRBV4-1 to TRBJ1-3, with a weak D call TRBD1 (5 bases). The germline V gene encodes CDR1 MGHRA and CDR2 YSYEKL. The CDR3 is 14 residues long. V was clipped by 1 base and J by 3 bases, with 7 bases between them.

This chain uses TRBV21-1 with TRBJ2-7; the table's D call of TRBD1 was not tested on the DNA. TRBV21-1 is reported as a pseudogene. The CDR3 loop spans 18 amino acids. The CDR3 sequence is CASSKIHLTRTGPYEQYF. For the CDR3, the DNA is TGTGCCAGCAGCAAAATTCATCTTACCAGGACAGGTCCCTACGAGCAGTACTTC.

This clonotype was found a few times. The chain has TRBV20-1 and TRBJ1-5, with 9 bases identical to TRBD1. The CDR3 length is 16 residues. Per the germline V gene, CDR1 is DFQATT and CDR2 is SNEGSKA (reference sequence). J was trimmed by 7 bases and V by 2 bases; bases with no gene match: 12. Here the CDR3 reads CSARREPGQGEQPQHF. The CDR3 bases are TGCAGTGCTAGACGGGAACCGGGACAGGGTGAGCAGCCCCAGCATTTT.

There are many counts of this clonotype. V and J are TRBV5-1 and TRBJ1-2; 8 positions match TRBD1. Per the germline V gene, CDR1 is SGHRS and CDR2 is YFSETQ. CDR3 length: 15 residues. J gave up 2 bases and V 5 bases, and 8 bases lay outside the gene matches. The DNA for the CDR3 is TGCGCCAGCAGGATGATTTGGACAGGGAACTATGGCTACACCTTC. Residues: CASRMIWTGNYGYTF.

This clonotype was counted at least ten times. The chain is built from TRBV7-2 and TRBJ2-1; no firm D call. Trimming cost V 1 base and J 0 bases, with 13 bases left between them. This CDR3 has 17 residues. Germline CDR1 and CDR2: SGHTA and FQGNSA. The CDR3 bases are TGTGCCAGCAGCTTAGGTCGGCCCTCGAGCTCCTACAATGAGCAGTTCTTC. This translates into CASSLGRPSSSYNEQFF.

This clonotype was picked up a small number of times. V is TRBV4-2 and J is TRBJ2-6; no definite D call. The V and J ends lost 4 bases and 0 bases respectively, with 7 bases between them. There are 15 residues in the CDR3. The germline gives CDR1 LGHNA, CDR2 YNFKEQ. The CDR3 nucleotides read TGTGCCAGCAGCCCAATGGGCTCTGGGGCCAACGTCCTGACTTTC. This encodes CASSPMGSGANVLTF.

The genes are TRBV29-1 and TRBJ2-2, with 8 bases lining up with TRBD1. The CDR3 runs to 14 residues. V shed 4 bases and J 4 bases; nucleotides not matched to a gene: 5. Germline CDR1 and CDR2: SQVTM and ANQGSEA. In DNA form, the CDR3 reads TGCAGCGTTGCTTGGACAGGGATCACCGGGGAGCTGTTTTTT. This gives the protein CSVAWTGITGELFF.

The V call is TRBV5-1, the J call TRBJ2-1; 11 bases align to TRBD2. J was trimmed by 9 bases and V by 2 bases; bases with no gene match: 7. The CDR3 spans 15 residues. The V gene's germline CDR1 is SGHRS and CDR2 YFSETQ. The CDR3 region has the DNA TGCGCCAGCAGCTTTAGCGGGAGGGCTGGGAGTGAGCAGTTCTTC. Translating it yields CASSFSGRAGSEQFF.

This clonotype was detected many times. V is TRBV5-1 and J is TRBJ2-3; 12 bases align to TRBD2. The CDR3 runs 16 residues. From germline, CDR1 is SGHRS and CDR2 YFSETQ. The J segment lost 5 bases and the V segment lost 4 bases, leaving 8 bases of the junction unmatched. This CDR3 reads CASSLPSGRAEDTQYF. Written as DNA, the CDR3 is TGCGCCAGCAGCCTTCCTAGCGGGAGGGCCGAAGATACGCAGTATTTT.

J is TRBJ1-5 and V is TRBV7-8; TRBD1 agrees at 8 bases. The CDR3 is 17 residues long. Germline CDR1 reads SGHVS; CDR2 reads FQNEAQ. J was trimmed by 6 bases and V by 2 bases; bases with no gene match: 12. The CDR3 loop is CASSLTSGAGGVQPQHF. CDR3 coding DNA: TGTGCCAGCAGCTTAACCTCAGGGGCAGGGGGCGTTCAGCCCCAGCATTTT. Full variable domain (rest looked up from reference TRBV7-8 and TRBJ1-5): GAGVSQSPRYKVAKRGQDVALRCDPISGHVSLFWYQQALGQGPEFLTYFQNEAQLDKSGLPSDRFFAERPEGSVSTLKIQRTQQEDSAVYLCASSLTSGAGGVQPQHFGDGTRLSIL.

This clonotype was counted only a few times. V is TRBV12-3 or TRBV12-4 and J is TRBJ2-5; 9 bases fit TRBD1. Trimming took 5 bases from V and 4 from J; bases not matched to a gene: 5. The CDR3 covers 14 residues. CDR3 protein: CASSPTGGVETQYF. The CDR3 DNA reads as TGTGCCAGCAGTCCGACAGGGGGGGTAGAGACCCAGTACTTC.

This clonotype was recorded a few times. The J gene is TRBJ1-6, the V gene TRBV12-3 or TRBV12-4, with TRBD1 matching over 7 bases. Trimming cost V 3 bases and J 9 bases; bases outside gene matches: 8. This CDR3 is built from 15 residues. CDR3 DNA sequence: TGTGCCAGCAGTTTTTCCCGGACAGGAGTTTCACCCCTCCACTTT. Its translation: CASSFSRTGVSPLHF.

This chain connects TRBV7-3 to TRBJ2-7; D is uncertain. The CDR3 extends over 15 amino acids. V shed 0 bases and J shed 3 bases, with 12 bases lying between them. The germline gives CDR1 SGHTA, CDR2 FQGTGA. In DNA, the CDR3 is TGTGCCAGCAGCTTAACCCCGAAGGCAGGCTACGAGCAGTACTTC. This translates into CASSLTPKAGYEQYF.

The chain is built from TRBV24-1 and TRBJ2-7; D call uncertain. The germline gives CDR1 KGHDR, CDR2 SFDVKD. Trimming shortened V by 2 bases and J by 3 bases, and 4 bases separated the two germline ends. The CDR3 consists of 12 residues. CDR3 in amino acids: CATSDSFYEQYF. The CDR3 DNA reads TGTGCCACCAGTGATTCCTTCTACGAGCAGTACTTC.

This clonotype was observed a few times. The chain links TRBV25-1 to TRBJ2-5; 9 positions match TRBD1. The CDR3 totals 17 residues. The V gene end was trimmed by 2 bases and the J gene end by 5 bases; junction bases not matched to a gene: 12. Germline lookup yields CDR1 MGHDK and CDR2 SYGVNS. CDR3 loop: CASSERDRVSSGETQYF. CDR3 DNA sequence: TGTGCCAGCAGTGAACGGGACAGGGTTTCGAGTGGGGAGACCCAGTACTTC.

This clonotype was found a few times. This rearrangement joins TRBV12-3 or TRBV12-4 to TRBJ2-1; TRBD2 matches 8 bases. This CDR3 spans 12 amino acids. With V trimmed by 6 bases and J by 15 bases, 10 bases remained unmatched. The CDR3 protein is CASSQAGASPFF. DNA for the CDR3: TGTGCCAGCAGCCAAGCGGGAGCCAGCCCGTTCTTC.